This TCR beta chain was sequenced in a study of technical replicates of blood from several donors. Profiling relied on immunoSEQ multiplex PCR, and the TCRdb table lists in-frame clones only, not all of them. The sample lists roughly 90,000 clones, 85% to 95% occurring once. V shed 4 bases and J 4 bases; nucleotides not matched to a gene: 9. The CDR3 has 15 residues. Germline V gene data show CDR1 as SGHNT and CDR2 as YYREEE (reference sequence). The chain couples TRBV5-4 to TRBJ2-5, with 8 nucleotides matching TRBD2. The receptor's source is a human donor in good health. Sequenced: T cells isolated from PBMCs. Here the CDR3 DNA reads TGTGCCAGCAGCCCGGAGATGGCGGGGGGAGAGACCCAGTACTTC. Its protein is CASSPEMAGGETQYF.